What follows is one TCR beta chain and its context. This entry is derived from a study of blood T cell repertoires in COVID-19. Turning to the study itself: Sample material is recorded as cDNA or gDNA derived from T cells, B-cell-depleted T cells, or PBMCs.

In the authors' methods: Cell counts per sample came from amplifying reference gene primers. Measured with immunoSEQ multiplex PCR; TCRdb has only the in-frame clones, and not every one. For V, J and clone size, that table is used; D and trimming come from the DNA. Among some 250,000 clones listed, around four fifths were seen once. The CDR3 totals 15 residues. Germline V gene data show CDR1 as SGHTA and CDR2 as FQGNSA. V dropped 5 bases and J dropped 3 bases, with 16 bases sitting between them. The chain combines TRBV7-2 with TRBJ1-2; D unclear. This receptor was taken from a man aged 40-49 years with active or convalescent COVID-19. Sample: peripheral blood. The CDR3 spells CASSPQGGRDYGYTF. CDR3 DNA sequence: TGTGCCAGCAGCCCCCAAGGAGGAAGAGACTATGGCTACACCTTC.